Here is one T cell receptor gamma chain with its context. By its share of the sample, this clone is medium-sized (0.01 to 0.1%). Its recognized antigen is unknown. No much larger clonotype is one base removed from it; base qualities were not supplied. The same CDR3 arises from other DNA sequences in this sample as well. Sequenced on an Illumina MiSeq. Identical DNA sequences were merged into single rows after TCRdb reprocessed the public reads with CATT. The sample contains fewer than 3,500 gamma-chain clones, under 30% of them found a single time. The leading ten clones occupy about 19% of the sample. CDR1 and CDR2 are drawn from the germline V gene (reference sequence): GITISATS, ISYDGTV. CDR3 length: 16 amino acids, cysteine to phenylalanine. Only the CDR3 DNA stays, 48 bases, in frame from base 1. V loses 0 bases at its end and J loses 7 bases; junction bases beyond the gene matches: 3. These data are taken from a study of gamma-delta chains in newborns, infants, children (dated by TCRdb to the late 2010s). Study-wide context: According to the title of the study, polyclonal expansion of innate gammadelta T cells immediately after birth is driven by microbial exposure. Right after human newborns were born, the researchers looked at the way microbial exposure shaped their populations of innate gammadelta T cells.

The chain is encoded by TRGV9 joined to TRGJP. The TCR was taken from a child who was a newborn, infant or young child, either healthy, febrile or measles-vaccinated (not recorded which). Sequences were obtained from blood. The sequenced DNA is TGTGCCTTGTGGGAGGTGAAGGAGTTGGGCAAAAAAATCAAGGTATTT. This codes for CALWEVKELGKKIKVF.